This T cell receptor (beta chain) was recovered during a study of Ad26.COV2.S vaccination and SARS-CoV-2 variants. Study summary: Ad26.COV2.S given intramuscularly, once or twice 56 days apart.

Trimming stripped 4 bases from V and 2 bases from J, with 8 bases between. The CDR3 length is 13 residues. Indicated treatment: around 19 received Ad26.COV2.S at low or high dose, single or two shots; about 5 received placebo; per-sample allocation not given. All samples were drawn on day 63, counting from the first vaccine or placebo injection. Measured with immunoSEQ multiplex PCR; TCRdb has only the in-frame clones, and not every one. Of fewer than 800,000 clones in the sample, approximately 88% are singletons; the top ten hold nearly 1.5%. Notes on this clone: Other DNA sequences within the sample encode an identical CDR3.

Material: peripheral blood, obtained in a trial of Ad26.COV2.S vaccine versus placebo. The rearrangement links TRBV12-3 or TRBV12-4 to TRBJ1-1; D uncertain. The sequence was collected from a person between 18 and 65 years old who received the Ad26.COV2.S COVID-19 vaccine or a placebo. The CDR3 nucleotides read TGTGCCAGCAGTTCGCGGGTAAACACTGAAGCTTTCTTT. Translation gives CASSSRVNTEAFF.